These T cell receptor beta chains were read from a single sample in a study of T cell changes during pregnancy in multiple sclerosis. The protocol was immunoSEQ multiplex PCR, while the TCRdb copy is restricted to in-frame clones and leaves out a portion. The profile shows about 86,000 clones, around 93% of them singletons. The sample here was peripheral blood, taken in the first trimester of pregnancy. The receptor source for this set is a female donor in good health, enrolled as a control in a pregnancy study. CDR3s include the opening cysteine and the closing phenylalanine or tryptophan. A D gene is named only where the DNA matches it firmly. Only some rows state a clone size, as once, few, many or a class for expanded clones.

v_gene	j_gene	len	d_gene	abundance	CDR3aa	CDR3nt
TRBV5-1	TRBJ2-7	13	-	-	CASSSDGSSEQYF	TGCGCCAGCAGCTCTGACGGGTCCAGCGAGCAGTACTTC
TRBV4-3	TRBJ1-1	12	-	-	CASSQGSREAFF	TGCGCCAGCAGCCAAGGGTCGAGGGAAGCTTTCTTT
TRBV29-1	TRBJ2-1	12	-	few	CSVVSHLDEQFF	TGCAGCGTTGTTTCACACCTCGATGAGCAGTTCTTC
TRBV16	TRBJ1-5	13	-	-	CASSRDWNQPQHF	TGTGCCAGCAGCCGAGACTGGAACCAGCCCCAGCATTTT
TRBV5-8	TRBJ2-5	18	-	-	CASSLSADSYRVPKTQYF	TGTGCCAGCAGCTTGTCCGCGGACTCGTACAGGGTCCCGAAGACCCAGTACTTC
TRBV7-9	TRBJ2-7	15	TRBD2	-	CASSPIAGDPYEQYF	TGTGCCAGCAGCCCCATAGCGGGGGACCCCTACGAGCAGTACTTC
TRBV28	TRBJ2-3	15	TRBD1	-	CASRRRTGRTDTQYF	TGTGCCAGCAGGCGGAGGACAGGGAGGACTGATACGCAGTATTTT
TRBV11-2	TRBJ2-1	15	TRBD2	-	CASSEELAGGREQFF	TGTGCCAGCAGCGAGGAACTAGCGGGGGGGCGTGAGCAGTTCTTC
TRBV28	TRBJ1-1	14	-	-	CASSPSLDGNEAFF	TGTGCCAGCAGTCCATCCCTAGACGGAAATGAAGCTTTCTTT
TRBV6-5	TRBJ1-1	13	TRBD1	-	CASGHRGNTEAFF	TGTGCCAGCGGCCACAGGGGGAACACTGAAGCTTTCTTT
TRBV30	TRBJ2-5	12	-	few	CAWNQGSETQYF	TGTGCCTGGAATCAGGGGAGTGAGACCCAGTACTTC
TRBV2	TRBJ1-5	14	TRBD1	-	CASSPTGSNQPQHF	TGTGCCAGCAGTCCGACAGGGAGCAATCAGCCCCAGCATTTT
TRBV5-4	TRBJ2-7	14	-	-	CASSPKTGSYEQYF	TGTGCCAGCAGCCCAAAGACAGGTTCCTACGAGCAGTACTTC
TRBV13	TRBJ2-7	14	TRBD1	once	CASSASGQSYEQYF	TGTGCCAGCAGCGCCTCGGGACAGTCCTACGAGCAGTACTTC
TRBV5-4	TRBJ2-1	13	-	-	CASSSTVYNEQFF	TGTGCCAGCAGCTCGACAGTTTACAATGAGCAGTTCTTC
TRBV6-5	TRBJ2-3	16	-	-	CASSYSPSLSTDTQYF	TGTGCCAGCAGTTACTCCCCTAGCCTGAGCACAGATACGCAGTATTTT
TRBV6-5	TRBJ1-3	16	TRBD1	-	CASSYSGQGTGNTIYF	TGTGCCAGCAGTTACTCGGGACAGGGGACGGGAAACACCATATATTTT
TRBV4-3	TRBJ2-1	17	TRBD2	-	CASSQTYRTSGVDEQFF	TGCGCCAGCAGCCAAACCTACCGGACTAGCGGGGTGGATGAGCAGTTCTTC
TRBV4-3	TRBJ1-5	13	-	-	CASSQVQNQPQHF	TGCGCCAGCAGCCAAGTCCAGAATCAGCCCCAGCATTTT
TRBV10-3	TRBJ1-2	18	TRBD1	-	CAISGSGTGMPANYGYTF	TGTGCCATCAGTGGCTCCGGGACAGGGATGCCTGCTAACTATGGCTACACCTTC
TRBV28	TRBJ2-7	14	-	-	CASSPGPSSYEQYF	TGTGCCAGCAGTCCTGGGCCCAGCTCCTACGAGCAGTACTTC
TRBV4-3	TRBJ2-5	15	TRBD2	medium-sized	CASSQRGGVQETQYF	TGCGCCAGCAGCCAGCGGGGGGGGGTCCAAGAGACCCAGTACTTC
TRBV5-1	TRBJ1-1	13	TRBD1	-	CASSADRGPEAFF	TGCGCCAGCAGCGCGGACAGGGGGCCTGAAGCTTTCTTT
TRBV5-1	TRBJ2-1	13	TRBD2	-	CASSFTSGGEQFF	TGCGCCAGCAGCTTTACTAGCGGGGGGGAACAGTTCTTC
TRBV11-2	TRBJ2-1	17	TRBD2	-	CASSLHGAGGLYNEQFF	TGTGCCAGCAGCTTACATGGGGCGGGGGGTCTCTACAATGAGCAGTTCTTC
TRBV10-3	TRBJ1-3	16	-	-	CAISADTLYSGNTIYF	TGTGCCATCAGTGCGGACACCCTTTACTCTGGAAACACCATATATTTT
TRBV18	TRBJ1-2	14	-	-	CASSPIPRNYGYTF	TGTGCCAGCTCACCCATTCCCAGGAACTATGGCTACACCTTC
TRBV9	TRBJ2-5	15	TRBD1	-	CASSGDSPGLQTQYF	TGTGCCAGCAGCGGGGACAGCCCCGGGCTACAGACCCAGTACTTC
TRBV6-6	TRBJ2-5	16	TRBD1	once	CASSHLVGTAKETQYF	TGTGCCAGCAGCCACCTGGTTGGGACAGCAAAAGAGACCCAGTACTTC
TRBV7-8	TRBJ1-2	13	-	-	CASSPQKNYGYTF	TGTGCCAGCAGCCCTCAGAAGAACTATGGCTACACCTTC
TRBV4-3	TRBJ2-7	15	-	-	CASSQDRTSIGEQYF	TGCGCCAGCAGCCAAGATAGGACTTCTATTGGGGAGCAGTACTTC
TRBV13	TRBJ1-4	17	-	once	CASSSTGLGATNEKLFF	TGTGCCAGCAGCTCCACAGGGTTGGGGGCAACTAATGAAAAACTGTTTTTT
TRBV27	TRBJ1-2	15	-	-	CASSLGFGRDYGYTF	TGTGCCAGCAGTTTGGGATTTGGGAGGGACTATGGCTACACCTTC
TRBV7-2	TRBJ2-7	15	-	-	CASSISTGTTYEQYF	TGTGCCAGCAGCATATCGACAGGCACTACGTACGAGCAGTACTTC
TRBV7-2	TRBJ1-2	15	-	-	CASSSSFKGDRGYTF	TGTGCCAGCAGCTCCTCCTTTAAGGGGGACCGGGGCTACACCTTC
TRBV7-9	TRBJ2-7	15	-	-	CASSPSRGPNYEQYF	TGTGCCAGCAGCCCGAGCCGAGGTCCGAACTACGAGCAGTACTTC
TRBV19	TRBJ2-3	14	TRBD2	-	CASIPGRGLDTQYF	TGTGCCAGTATCCCGGGGAGGGGCCTAGATACGCAGTATTTT
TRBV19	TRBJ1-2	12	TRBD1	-	CASSKGAYGYTF	TGTGCCAGTAGTAAGGGGGCCTATGGCTACACCTTC
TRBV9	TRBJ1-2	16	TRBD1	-	CASSVGDRGLGYGYTF	TGTGCCAGCAGCGTAGGGGACAGGGGGCTTGGCTATGGCTACACCTTC
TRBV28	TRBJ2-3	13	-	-	CASSLLLADTQYF	TGTGCCAGCAGTCTCCTTCTAGCGGATACGCAGTATTTT
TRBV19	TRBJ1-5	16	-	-	CASSMIRDRGWQPQHF	TGTGCCAGTAGTATGATCCGGGATAGAGGTTGGCAGCCCCAGCATTTT
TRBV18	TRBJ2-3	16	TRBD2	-	CASSPGRGGNTDTQYF	TGTGCCAGCTCACCAGGGCGGGGGGGAAACACAGATACGCAGTATTTT
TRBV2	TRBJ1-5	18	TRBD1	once	CASSEALGGGGGNQPQHF	TGTGCCAGCAGTGAAGCCTTAGGAGGGGGCGGGGGCAATCAGCCCCAGCATTTT
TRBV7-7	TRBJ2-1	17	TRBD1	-	CASSALTGTVGYNEQFF	TGTGCTAGCAGCGCTCTTACCGGGACAGTCGGCTACAATGAGCAGTTCTTC
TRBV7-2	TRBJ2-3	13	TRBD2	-	CASRLGGTDTQYF	TGTGCCAGCAGGCTGGGGGGGACAGATACGCAGTATTTT
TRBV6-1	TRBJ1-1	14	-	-	CASSDYVVRTEAFF	TGTGCCAGCAGTGACTATGTAGTCCGGACTGAAGCTTTCTTT
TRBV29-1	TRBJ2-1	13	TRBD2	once	CSVHRDYYNEQFF	TGCAGCGTTCACCGGGACTACTACAATGAGCAGTTCTTC
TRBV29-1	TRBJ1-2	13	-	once	CSAGLRGDYGYTF	TGCAGCGCGGGACTCCGAGGGGACTATGGCTACACCTTC
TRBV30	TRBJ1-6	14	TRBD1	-	CASSWGQGWSPLHF	TGTGCCTCCTCTTGGGGACAGGGTTGGTCACCCCTCCACTTT
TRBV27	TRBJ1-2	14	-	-	CASSQSGPDYGYTF	TGTGCCAGCAGTCAATCAGGTCCTGACTATGGCTACACCTTC
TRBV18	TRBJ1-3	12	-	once	CASQSSGNTIYF	TGTGCCAGCCAATCATCTGGAAACACCATATATTTT
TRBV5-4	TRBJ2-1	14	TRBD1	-	CASSLGTDRNEQFF	TGTGCCTCATCCCTGGGGACAGACCGTAATGAGCAGTTCTTC
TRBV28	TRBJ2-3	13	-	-	CASTPPKPDTQYF	TGTGCCAGCACCCCACCCAAGCCGGATACGCAGTATTTT
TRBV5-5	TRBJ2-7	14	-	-	CASSSADNSYEQYF	TGTGCCAGCAGCTCTGCGGACAATTCCTACGAGCAGTACTTC
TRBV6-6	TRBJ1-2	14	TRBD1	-	CASSPTGGSTGYTF	TGTGCCAGCAGCCCTACAGGGGGATCGACTGGCTACACCTTC
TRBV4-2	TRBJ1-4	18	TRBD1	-	CASSQGGTGGATNEKLFF	TGTGCCAGCAGCCAAGGGGGGACAGGAGGGGCAACTAATGAAAAACTGTTTTTT
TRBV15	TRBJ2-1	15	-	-	CATSVLLSSYNEQFF	TGTGCCACCAGCGTCCTTTTGAGCTCCTACAATGAGCAGTTCTTC
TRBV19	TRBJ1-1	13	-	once	CASQQGVNTEAFF	TGTGCCAGCCAACAGGGAGTGAACACTGAAGCTTTCTTT